This T cell receptor (beta chain) was found in a study of blood T cell repertoires in COVID-19 (dated by TCRdb to 2018 to 2021). With regard to the full study: The collaborator samples originated in the United States, Italy and Spain and spanned the acute and convalescent phases of COVID-19. Where available, HLA class I and class II types were obtained from metadata supplied by the sample provider rather than from assay-based typing. The samples were drawn from the first 160 participants of the ongoing ImmuneRACE study and from under 1,500 subjects provided by 6 global collaborators. The material from the prospective study consisted of cDNA or gDNA derived from T cells, B-cell-depleted T cells, or PBMCs. Sample metadata almost always included a de-identified subject ID, COVID-19 status, age in years and sex. The repertoires were released in a freely available public database intended as a resource for research on the immune response to SARS-CoV-2. Subjects who had been exposed to COVID-19, were actively infected with it, or had recovered from it provided the deeply sampled blood TCRbeta repertoires that made up the dataset.

The V end loses 4 bases and the J end loses 4 bases, and a stretch of 16 bases separates them. Spanning cysteine to phenylalanine, the CDR3 consists of 15 amino acids. Only CDR3 DNA remains: 45 bases, in frame from the first base. The germline V gene (reference sequence) sets CDR1 to MNHNY and CDR2 to SVGAGI. General findings and caveats noted by the study authors: How much clinical and demographic metadata was included differed by source and by participant, and the metadata was provided uncurated.

TCRbeta CDR3 regions were amplified from genomic DNA using the immunoSEQ Assay, a bias-controlled multiplex PCR. On the authors' methods: The number of nucleated cells in each sample was estimated by amplification of reference gene primers within the assay. To quantify the absolute abundance of each unique TCRbeta CDR3 rearrangement, sequence reads were collapsed and filtered. For each sample, productive Simpson clonality was calculated as the square root of Simpson's diversity index across productive rearrangements. TCRdb holds this immuneACCESS table with in-frame rearrangements only. Some clones are missing; in checked studies, unresolved V genes explain under half, and the rest has no known cause. V and J calls and clone size are as listed in that table; D and trimming were resolved from the DNA. This sample has 150,000 to 200,000 clones in its table, and about 86% of those were observed once. Together, the top ten hold roughly 9.1% of the sample.

Whole blood was collected in K2EDTA tubes by collaborating institutions according to the institutions' own protocols. Collaborator samples were shipped for TCRbeta analysis as frozen whole blood, isolated PBMCs, or DNA extracted from either sample type. In the case of this clone: Its antigen is not yet known. Base qualities were left out, and no much larger clone turns up one base away.

This sequence uses TRBV6-6 and TRBJ1-1; perhaps TRBD1 is the D gene, with 6 bases matching. This clonotype was sampled from a middle-aged man with active or convalescent COVID-19. What was sequenced was peripheral blood. The DNA sequence is as follows: TGTGCCAGCAGTTCCCAACAGGGAAAGGGCACTGAAGCTTTCTTT. It specifies CASSSQQGKGTEAFF.